These 4 T cell receptor beta chains were all obtained from the same sample, sequenced in a study of T cells in localized non-small cell lung cancer. Profiled with immunoSEQ multiplex PCR; TCRdb holds only in-frame clones, not every one. The sample records fewer than 30,000 clones, about 90% being singletons. Sequencing used peripheral blood, obtained before any cancer treatment. The receptors stem from a woman aged 35-75 years with stage I lung adenocarcinoma.

The gene calls are TRBV15 and TRBJ1-4; no definite D call. Deletions cut 0 bases from V and 4 bases from J, with 6 bases between. CDR1 LNHNV and CDR2 YYDKDF come from the germline V gene (reference sequence). The CDR3 runs 14 residues. The CDR3 protein is CATSRDAINEKLFF. CDR3 in DNA: TGTGCCACCAGCAGAGACGCCATTAATGAAAAACTGTTTTTT.

The genes are TRBV5-1 and TRBJ2-2; perhaps TRBD2 as D (5 bases). There are 14 residues in the CDR3. V lost 6 bases and J lost 1, with 10 bases in between. Germline loops: CDR1 SGHRS, CDR2 YFSETQ. CDR3 coding DNA: TGCGCCAGCATGGACTCGGGGAACACCGGGGAGCTGTTTTTT. It yields the protein CASMDSGNTGELFF.

This clone was picked up one time. The V and J genes are TRBV5-8 and TRBJ2-1, with 8 bases lining up with TRBD2. The germline CDR1 and CDR2 sequences are SGHTS and YDEGEE. Trimming took 6 bases from V and 2 from J; bases not matched to a gene: 4. The CDR3 is 14 residues long. This CDR3 reads CASTGGVTYNEQFF. The CDR3 nucleotides are TGTGCCAGCACCGGGGGGGTTACCTACAATGAGCAGTTCTTC.

V is TRBV2 and J is TRBJ2-2; no clear D gene. CDR3 length: 13 amino acids. From germline, CDR1 is SNHLY and CDR2 FYNNEI. Trimming took off 3 bases at V and 7 bases at J, with 9 bases between the two ends. The CDR3 spells CASSEGSYGELFF. For the CDR3, the DNA is TGTGCCAGCAGTGAGGGGTCATACGGGGAGCTGTTTTTT.